The rows below give T cell receptor beta chains drawn from one sample of a study of blood T cell repertoires in COVID-19. Produced via immunoSEQ multiplex PCR; TCRdb's table is partial and in-frame only. The sample gives some 120,000 clones, more than 75% of which show up once; more than 3.5% is in the top ten. The sequenced material came from peripheral blood. The receptors derive from a woman aged 60 to 75 with acute or convalescent COVID-19. Each CDR3 is given with its conserved first and last residue.

V	CDR3
TRBV12-3/TRBV12-4	CASNSGGVGKQFF
TRBV28	CASSPWTSGGLEQETQYF
TRBV14	CASSQDSPGWVREAFF
TRBV5-1	CASSDTSPGELFF
TRBV2	CASSITKGGTGELFF
TRBV28	CASSSVGGSGRRETQYF
TRBV19	CASSIRAGSYNEQFF
TRBV10-3	CATGRDLANEQFF
TRBV4-1	CASSPRTGGADTEAFF
TRBV13	CASSFSSPGLAVQETQYF
TRBV19	CASSIDLTGSFPEQYF
TRBV7-8	CASSSRPRQGTNTGELFF
TRBV6-5	CASVQNSNQPQHF
TRBV7-6	CASSLDRTTYGYTF
TRBV7-9	CASSLDRGRGQFF
TRBV2	CASSGLAGYEQYF
TRBV19	CASLDRSNQPQHF
TRBV5-4	CASSSRRSYNEQFF
TRBV5-1	CASRTGGHSGNTIYF
TRBV4-1	CASSQQARGPEAFF
TRBV3-1/TRBV3-2	CASSQAGTGGMNTQYF
TRBV29-1	CSVPGGTHTGELFF
TRBV28	CASSLAGNTEAFF
TRBV27	CASSLSLQNQPQHF
TRBV19	CASSIGRDNYGYTF
TRBV3-1/TRBV3-2	CASSPTEGYGYTF
TRBV11-2	CASSKRLDLYNEQFF
TRBV6-5	CASSLTWSGRNIQYF
TRBV28	CASSSSGRAYEQYF
TRBV25-1	CASSSGGNQPQHF
TRBV7-2	CASSLSGSSYNEQFF
TRBV6-5	CASRDRGQVEQFF
TRBV28	CASSRAGVMNEQYF
TRBV7-9	CASSPEGSTEAFF
TRBV19	CASSPPGAAEAFF
TRBV7-9	CASSLGDSSYEQYF
TRBV19	CASSFREGHADTQYF
TRBV28	CASSSQGAGNTIYF
TRBV19	CASSPPGGRNNQPQHF
TRBV2	CASRDAGGRTTGELFF
TRBV6-6	CASSYLDSGAF
TRBV4-1	CASSPLTGAVQPQHF
TRBV2	CASTHRQGGQGGAEAFF
TRBV7-6	CASSSGQGAGTEAFF
TRBV2	CASNRDGNTEAFF
TRBV15	CATSRDRAQETQYF
TRBV3-1/TRBV3-2	CASSPSRLAETHTKQYF
TRBV7-9	CASSSPTGNTGELFF
TRBV29-1	CSVWRGNEQFF
TRBV6-5	CASRRQGAYEQYF
TRBV7-3	CASSLMGTSGTGNEQFF